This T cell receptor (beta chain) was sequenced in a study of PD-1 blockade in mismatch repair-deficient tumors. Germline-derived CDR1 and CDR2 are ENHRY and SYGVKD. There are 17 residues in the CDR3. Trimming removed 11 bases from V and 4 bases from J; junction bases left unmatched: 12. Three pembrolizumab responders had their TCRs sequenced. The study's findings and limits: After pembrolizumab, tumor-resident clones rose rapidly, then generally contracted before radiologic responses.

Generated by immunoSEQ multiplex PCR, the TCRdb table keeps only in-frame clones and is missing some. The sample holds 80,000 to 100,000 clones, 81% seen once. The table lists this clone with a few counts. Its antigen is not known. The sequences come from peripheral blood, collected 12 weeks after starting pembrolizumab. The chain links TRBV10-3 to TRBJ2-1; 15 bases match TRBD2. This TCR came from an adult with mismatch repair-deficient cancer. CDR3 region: CASTGQGTSGRYNEQFF. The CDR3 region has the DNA TGTGCCTCAACGGGACAGGGGACTAGCGGGAGGTACAATGAGCAGTTCTTC.